This note documents a single TCR beta chain sequence. No antigen is known for it. Since all of the isolated RNA was reverse transcribed, expressed TCRB transcripts were what got sequenced. Generated by immunoSEQ multiplex PCR, the TCRdb table keeps only in-frame clones and is missing some. The profile shows 150,000 to 170,000 clones, roughly 8.1% of them singletons. This record belongs to a study of beta chain features in type 1 diabetes. Study results and caveats: Within the patient group, naive, central memory and Treg TCRB repertoires appeared more similar to each other than within healthy donors.

Trimming stripped 0 bases from V and 0 bases from J, with 6 bases between. Germline assignment: CDR1 SGHRS and CDR2 YFSETQ. The CDR3 is made up of 14 amino acids. Via CD45RO/CCR7/CD25/CD127/CD95/CD27, cells of the CD4+ naive, central memory, regulatory and stem cell-like memory subsets were sorted. The TCR originated in a man aged 18 to 30 in good health. V is TRBV5-1 and J is TRBJ1-2; no reliable D call. The specimen sequenced was central memory CD4+ T cells from blood. The DNA for the CDR3 is TGCGCCAGCAGCTTGGGAGAGACTAACTATGGCTACACCTTC. It yields the protein CASSLGETNYGYTF. The full variable domain, in which reference TRBV5-1 and TRBJ1-2 provide the parts outside the CDR3, is KAGVTQTPRYLIKTRGQQVTLSCSPISGHRSVSWYQQTPGQGLQFLFEYFSETQRNKGNFPGRFSGRQFSNSRSEMNVSTLELGDSALYLCASSLGETNYGYTFGSGTRLTVV.